The 15 T cell receptor beta chains reported below all come from one sample, sequenced in a study of cytomegalovirus exposure and HLA in healthy donors (dated by TCRdb to the late 2010s). Libraries were prepared through the immunoSEQ multiplex PCR assay. The multiplex PCR relied on a mix of 60 forward primers for TCR Vbeta segments and 13 reverse primers for TCR Jbeta segments. Drawn from immuneACCESS, this table holds only the in-frame rearrangements with V and J called that TCRdb kept. Clones are partly lost; checked studies trace under half to an unresolved V gene and leave the rest unexplained. The sample has about 72,000 clones on record, roughly 74% of them singletons. 3% to 3.5% of the sample goes to the ten largest clones. The sequencing input was PBMCs. The receptors were sampled from a man aged 40-49 years in good health and CMV-seronegative.

The rearrangement joins TRBV6-5 to TRBJ1-4; TRBD1 agrees at 8 bases. In germline, CDR1 is MNHEY, CDR2 SVGAGI. Losses at the gene ends were 4 bases for V and 1 base for J; bases not matched to a gene: 5. The CDR3 covers 16 residues. CDR3 in amino acids: CASSWTGRLTNEKLFF. The DNA of the CDR3 is TGTGCCAGCAGTTGGACAGGGAGATTAACTAATGAAAAACTGTTTTTT.

The chain combines TRBV5-5 with TRBJ2-5; 14 bases map to TRBD2. The CDR3 contains 16 residues. The germline V gene encodes CDR1 SGHKS and CDR2 YYEKEE (reference sequence). V lost 1 base, J lost 5 bases, and 4 bases stayed unmatched. CDR3: CASSLLGLAGDETQYF. DNA of the CDR3: TGTGCCAGCAGCTTGCTGGGACTAGCGGGGGATGAGACCCAGTACTTC.

This clone was observed a few times. This chain connects TRBV19 to TRBJ2-3, with 10 bases identical to TRBD2. V gave up 7 bases and J gave up 5 bases; unmatched junction bases: 6. Germline V lookup: CDR1 LNHDA, CDR2 SQIVND (reference sequence). This CDR3 contains 14 residues. The CDR3 is CASKRGGLGDTQYF. The CDR3 DNA reads as TGTGCCAGTAAGCGGGGGGGCCTAGGAGATACGCAGTATTTT. Looking up the rest from reference TRBV19 and TRBJ2-3 gives the full variable domain: DGGITQSPKYLFRKEGQNVTLSCEQNLNHDAMYWYRQDPGQGLRLIYYSQIVNDFQKGDIAEGYSVSREKKESFPLTVTSAQKNPTAFYLCASKRGGLGDTQYFGPGTRLTVL.

V gene TRBV2 combines with J gene TRBJ2-3, with D tentatively TRBD2 (5 bases). This CDR3 contains 16 residues. CDR1 and CDR2 (germline): SNHLY, FYNNEI. V lost 4 bases to trimming and J lost 0 bases, with 14 bases between them. The CDR3 DNA follows: TGTGCCAGCAGTGGTGGTCTAGCAGGAAGCACAGATACGCAGTATTTT. Protein product: CASSGGLAGSTDTQYF. Variable domain in full (rest from reference TRBV2 and TRBJ2-3): EPEVTQTPSHQVTQMGQEVILRCVPISNHLYFYWYRQILGQKVEFLVSFYNNEISEKSEIFDDQFSVERPDGSNFTLKIRSTKLEDSAMYFCASSGGLAGSTDTQYFGPGTRLTVL.

The chain recombines TRBV5-4 with TRBJ2-7; 10 bases match TRBD1. The CDR3 has 14 amino acids. Germline V CDR1 and CDR2: SGHNT, YYREEE (reference sequence). Trimming cost V 4 bases and J 3 bases; bases outside gene matches: 4. CDR3 coding DNA: TGTGCCAGCAGCGACGGACAGGGGGGCTACGAGCAGTACTTC. It is translated as CASSDGQGGYEQYF.

The chain combines TRBV5-6 with TRBJ1-2; D is perhaps TRBD1 (5 bases). In germline, CDR1 is SGHDT, CDR2 YYEEEE. Trimming cost V 2 bases and J 7 bases, with 15 bases left between them. The CDR3 has 14 amino acids. The CDR3 nucleotides are TGTGCCAGCAGCTTACAGGACGTGGGAGGTGGCTACACCTTC. As protein: CASSLQDVGGGYTF.

Details on this clone: The junction differs from germline at one of its ends, possibly a read error. The rearrangement links TRBV7-7 to TRBJ2-5, with TRBD1 as a possible D gene (6 bases). The length of the CDR3 is 14 residues. Germline V lookup: CDR1 SSHAT, CDR2 FNYEAQ (reference sequence). For the CDR3, the DNA is TGTGCTAGCAGCTTTCTCGGACAGCAAGAGACCCAGTACTTC. Amino acid sequence: CASSFLGQQETQYF.

Remarks on this clone: The junction departs from germline at one end; a sequencing error may be responsible. The chain couples TRBV6-1 to TRBJ1-1, with D possibly matching TRBD1 (5 bases). The CDR3 sequence is 15 residues long. Looked up from germline, CDR1 is MNHNS and CDR2 is SASEGT. This chain's CDR3 is CASTESIYGGTEAFF. As DNA, the CDR3 is TGTGCCAGCACTGAAAGCATTTACGGGGGCACTGAAGCTTTCTTT.

V usage is TRBV5-1 and J usage is TRBJ1-2; D possibly corresponds to TRBD1 (5 bases). Deletions cut 4 bases from V and 8 bases from J, with 21 bases between. The CDR3 is 15 residues long. Per germline, CDR1 SGHRS and CDR2 YFSETQ. The CDR3 here is CASSPLAGSGQGYTF. The DNA of the CDR3 is TGCGCCAGCAGCCCCCTGGCAGGTTCAGGGCAGGGCTACACCTTC. The full variable domain, in which reference TRBV5-1 and TRBJ1-2 provide the parts outside the CDR3, is KAGVTQTPRYLIKTRGQQVTLSCSPISGHRSVSWYQQTPGQGLQFLFEYFSETQRNKGNFPGRFSGRQFSNSRSEMNVSTLELGDSALYLCASSPLAGSGQGYTFGSGTRLTVV.

V usage is TRBV5-1 and J usage is TRBJ1-5, with D possibly TRBD1 on 5 matching bases. The length of the CDR3 is 15 residues. Germline lookup yields CDR1 SGHRS and CDR2 YFSETQ. Trimming removed 0 bases at V and 9 bases at J, with 16 bases between. The CDR3 spells CASSLESRGNGPQHF. The CDR3 DNA reads TGCGCCAGCAGCTTGGAATCGCGGGGGAATGGGCCCCAGCATTTT.

This chain connects TRBV18 to TRBJ1-2; D not certain. V dropped 5 bases and J dropped 0 bases, with 10 bases sitting between them. The CDR3 has 14 amino acids. Germline assignment: CDR1 KGHSH and CDR2 LQKENI. In nucleotides, the CDR3 is TGTGCCAGCTCATCCCGCGGGTCTAACTATGGCTACACCTTC. Its protein product is CASSSRGSNYGYTF.

This sequence joins TRBV10-3 and TRBJ2-3; 9 bases are shared with TRBD2. CDR3 size: 15 residues. Germline V gives CDR1 ENHRY, CDR2 SYGVKD. The junction had 4 bases not matched to a gene; V was cut back by 4 bases and J by 2 bases. CDR3 sequence reads: CAISAAGGPTDTQYF. The CDR3 DNA reads as TGTGCCATCAGTGCCGCGGGGGGGCCCACAGATACGCAGTATTTT.

This rearrangement joins TRBV5-6 to TRBJ2-6; TRBD1 is a possible D gene (5 bases). The ends were cut back, 2 bases at V and 4 bases at J, with 13 bases in the middle. Germline V lookup: CDR1 SGHDT, CDR2 YYEEEE. The CDR3 has 16 residues. The CDR3 coding sequence is TGTGCCAGCAGCTTTCGTCAGGGAACCGGGGCCAACGTCCTGACTTTC. Its translation: CASSFRQGTGANVLTF.

The rearrangement uses TRBV5-1 and TRBJ1-4, with unresolved D. V was pared by 1 base and J by 7 bases, with 17 bases between. This CDR3 has 16 residues. Germline CDR1 and CDR2: SGHRS and YFSETQ. DNA for the CDR3: TGCGCCAGCAGCTTGCAACCATCCGGGGAGGGTGAAAAACTGTTTTTT. Protein sequence: CASSLQPSGEGEKLFF.

V gene TRBV6-5 combines with J gene TRBJ1-2; TRBD1 agrees at 9 bases. V lost 7 bases, J lost 5 bases, and 11 bases stayed unmatched. Germline V CDR1 and CDR2: MNHEY, SVGAGI. CDR3 length equals 15 residues. CDR3 residues: CASTPGDRDGYGYTF. CDR3 DNA: TGTGCCAGCACCCCAGGGGACAGGGATGGTTATGGCTACACCTTC.